This T cell receptor beta chain came from a study of Ad26.COV2.S vaccination and SARS-CoV-2 variants. Study-level background: Into the muscle, Ad26.COV2.S was dosed once or twice, 56 days apart. The study's findings and limits: Breadth and depth estimates from TCRs may understate total T cell responses.

This clone was observed a single time. Its antigen is undetermined. Treatment specified: some 20 received Ad26.COV2.S at low or high dose, single or two shots; 5 received placebo; per-sample allocation not given. Sampling was done on day 63 after the first vaccine or placebo injection. Produced via immunoSEQ multiplex PCR; TCRdb's table is partial and in-frame only. The table has roughly 330,000 clones, almost 90% seen once. The germline CDR1 and CDR2 sequences are LNHDA and SQIVND (reference sequence). Trimming shortened V by 4 bases and J by 0 bases, and 18 bases separated the two germline ends. There are 17 residues in the CDR3.

This receptor was identified in a person aged 18-65 years who received the Ad26.COV2.S COVID-19 vaccine or a placebo. Material: peripheral blood, obtained in a trial of Ad26.COV2.S vaccine versus placebo. The genes are TRBV19 and TRBJ1-1; TRBD1 is a possible D gene (5 bases). DNA for the CDR3: TGTGCCAGTAGTAATTGGTTCGGGGGACGTTTGAACACTGAAGCTTTCTTT. This translates into CASSNWFGGRLNTEAFF. Combining the CDR3 with reference TRBV19 and TRBJ1-1 gives the whole variable domain DGGITQSPKYLFRKEGQNVTLSCEQNLNHDAMYWYRQDPGQGLRLIYYSQIVNDFQKGDIAEGYSVSREKKESFPLTVTSAQKNPTAFYLCASSNWFGGRLNTEAFFGQGTRLTVV.